This T cell receptor beta chain is from a study of regulatory T cells in long-lasting Graves disease. Time point of the sample: newly diagnosed GD, antithyroid drugs for less than 3 months. The authors made the TCR library using RNA they extracted from PBMCs. There are 12 residues in the CDR3. CDR1 KGHSH and CDR2 LQKENI come from the germline V gene. The ends were cut back, 2 bases at V and 6 bases at J, with 7 bases in the middle. Arm-PCR of CDR3 regions and iRepertoire HTBI primers were used to build TCR beta libraries. TCRdb independently ran MiXCR on the multiplex PCR reads; one entry per CDR3 protein. The sample records about 530,000 distinct CDR3 sequences, about 16% being singletons. These data were also reused for a study on T cells in Graves' hyperthyroidism and ophthalmopathy. That paper notes: Lactation, pregnancy, other autoimmune disease or uncontrolled infection excluded patients.

The specimen comprised peripheral blood mononuclear cells (PBMCs), sampled at new diagnosis, from a patient treated with antithyroid drugs. The sequence was collected from a woman aged 35 to 60 with Graves disease. The chain has TRBV18 and TRBJ1-2; D gene ambiguous. The chain's CDR3 is CASSPGENGYTF. CDR3 in DNA: TGTGCCAGCTCACCAGGGGAAAATGGCTACACCTTC.